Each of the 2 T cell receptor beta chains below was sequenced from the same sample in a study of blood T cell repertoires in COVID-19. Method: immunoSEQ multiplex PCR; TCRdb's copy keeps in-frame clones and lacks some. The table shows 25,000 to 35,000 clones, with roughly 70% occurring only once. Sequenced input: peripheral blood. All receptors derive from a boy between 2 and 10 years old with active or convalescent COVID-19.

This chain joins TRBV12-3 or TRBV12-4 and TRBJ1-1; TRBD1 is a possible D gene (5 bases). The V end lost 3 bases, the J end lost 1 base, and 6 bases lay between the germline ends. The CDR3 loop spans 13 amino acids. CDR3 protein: CASSLTANTEAFF. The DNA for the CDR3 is TGTGCCAGCAGTTTGACAGCGAACACTGAAGCTTTCTTT.

CDR3 residues: CASTLRGTRSYEQYF. CDR3 sequence (DNA): TGTGCCAGCACCCTCAGGGGTACGAGGTCCTACGAGCAGTACTTC. The V and J genes are TRBV27 and TRBJ2-7, with D tentatively TRBD1 (6 bases). This CDR3 contains 15 residues. Trimming cost V 7 bases and J 1 base, with 17 bases left between them. Germline V gene data show CDR1 as MNHEY and CDR2 as SMNVEV (reference sequence).